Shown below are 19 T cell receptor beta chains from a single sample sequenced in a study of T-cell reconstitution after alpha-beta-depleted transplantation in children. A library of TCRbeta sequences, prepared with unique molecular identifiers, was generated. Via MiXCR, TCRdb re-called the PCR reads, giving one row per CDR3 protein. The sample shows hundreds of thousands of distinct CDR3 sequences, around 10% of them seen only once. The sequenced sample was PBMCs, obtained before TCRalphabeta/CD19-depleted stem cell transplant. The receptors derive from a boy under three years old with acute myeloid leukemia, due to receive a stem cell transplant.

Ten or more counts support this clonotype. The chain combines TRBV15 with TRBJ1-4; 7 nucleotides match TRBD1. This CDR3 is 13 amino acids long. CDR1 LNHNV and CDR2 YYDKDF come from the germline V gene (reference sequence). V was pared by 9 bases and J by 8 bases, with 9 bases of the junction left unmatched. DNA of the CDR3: TGTGCCACGACAGGGAGCCCGAGGGAAAAACTGTTTTTT. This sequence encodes CATTGSPREKLFF.

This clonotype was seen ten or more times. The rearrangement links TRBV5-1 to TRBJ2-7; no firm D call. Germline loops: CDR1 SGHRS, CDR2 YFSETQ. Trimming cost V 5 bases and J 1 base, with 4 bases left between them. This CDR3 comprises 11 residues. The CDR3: CASRESYEQYF. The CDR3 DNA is TGCGCCAGCAGGGAGTCCTACGAGCAGTACTTC.

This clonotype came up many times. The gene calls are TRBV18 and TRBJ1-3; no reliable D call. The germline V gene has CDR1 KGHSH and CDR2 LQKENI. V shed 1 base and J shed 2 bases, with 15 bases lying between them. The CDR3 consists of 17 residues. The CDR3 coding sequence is TGTGCCAGCTCACCACGGGCTGTCAGTTCCGCTGGAAACACCATATATTTT. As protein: CASSPRAVSSAGNTIYF.

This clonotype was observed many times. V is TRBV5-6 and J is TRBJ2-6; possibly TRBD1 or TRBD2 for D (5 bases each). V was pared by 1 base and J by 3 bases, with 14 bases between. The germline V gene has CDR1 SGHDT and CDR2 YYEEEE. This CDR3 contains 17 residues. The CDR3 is CASSLFTGTLGANVLTF. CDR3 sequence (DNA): TGTGCCAGCAGCTTGTTTACCGGGACGCTTGGGGCCAACGTCCTGACTTTC.

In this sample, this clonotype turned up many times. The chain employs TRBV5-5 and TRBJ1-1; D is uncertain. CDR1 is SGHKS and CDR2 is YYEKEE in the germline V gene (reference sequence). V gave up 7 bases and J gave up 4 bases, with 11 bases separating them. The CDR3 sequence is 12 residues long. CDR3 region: CASSKVGTEAFF. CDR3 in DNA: TGTGCCAGCTCAAAGGTGGGCACTGAAGCTTTCTTT. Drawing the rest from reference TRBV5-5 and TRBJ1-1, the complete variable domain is DAGVTQSPTHLIKTRGQQVTLRCSPISGHKSVSWYQQVLGQGPQFIFQYYEKEERGRGNFPDRFSARQFPNYSSELNVNALLLGDSALYLCASSKVGTEAFFGQGTRLTVV.

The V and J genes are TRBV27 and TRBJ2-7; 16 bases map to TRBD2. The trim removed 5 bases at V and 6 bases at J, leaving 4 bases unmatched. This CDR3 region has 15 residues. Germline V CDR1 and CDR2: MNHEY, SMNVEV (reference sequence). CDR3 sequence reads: CASSDGTSGRVEQYF. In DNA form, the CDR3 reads TGTGCCAGCAGTGACGGGACTAGCGGGAGGGTCGAGCAGTACTTC.

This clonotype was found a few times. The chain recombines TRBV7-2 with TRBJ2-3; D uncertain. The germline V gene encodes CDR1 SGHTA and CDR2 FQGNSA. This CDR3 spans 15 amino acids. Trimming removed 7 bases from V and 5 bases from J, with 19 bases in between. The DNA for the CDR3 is TGTGCCAGCATCTTGGGCAGGCCCAACCGAGATACGCAGTATTTT. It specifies CASILGRPNRDTQYF.

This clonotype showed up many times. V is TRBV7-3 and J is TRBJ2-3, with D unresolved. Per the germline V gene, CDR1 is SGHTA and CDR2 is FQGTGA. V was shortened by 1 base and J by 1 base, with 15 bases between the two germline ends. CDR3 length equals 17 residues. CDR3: CASSLSSITLCTDTQYF. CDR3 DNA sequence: TGTGCCAGCAGCTTAAGTTCTATAACGCTCTGCACAGATACGCAGTATTTT.

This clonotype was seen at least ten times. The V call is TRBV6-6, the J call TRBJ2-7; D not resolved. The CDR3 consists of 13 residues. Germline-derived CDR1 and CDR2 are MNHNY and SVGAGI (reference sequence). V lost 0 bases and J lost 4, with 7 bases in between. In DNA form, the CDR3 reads TGTGCCAGCAGTTACTCCGGAGAGTACGAGCAGTACTTC. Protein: CASSYSGEYEQYF.

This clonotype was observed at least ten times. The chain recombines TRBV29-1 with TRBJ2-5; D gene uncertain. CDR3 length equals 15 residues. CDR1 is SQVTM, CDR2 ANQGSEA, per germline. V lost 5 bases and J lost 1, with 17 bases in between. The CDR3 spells CSVKTRMNSQETQYF. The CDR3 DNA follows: TGCAGCGTTAAGACCCGAATGAACAGCCAAGAGACCCAGTACTTC.

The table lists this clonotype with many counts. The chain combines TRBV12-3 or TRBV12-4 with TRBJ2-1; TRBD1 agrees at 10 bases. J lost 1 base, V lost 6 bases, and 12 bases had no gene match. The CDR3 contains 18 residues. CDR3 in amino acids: CASSTGTGVLHSYNEQFF. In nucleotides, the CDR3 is TGTGCCAGCAGCACCGGGACAGGGGTCCTCCATTCCTACAATGAGCAGTTCTTC.

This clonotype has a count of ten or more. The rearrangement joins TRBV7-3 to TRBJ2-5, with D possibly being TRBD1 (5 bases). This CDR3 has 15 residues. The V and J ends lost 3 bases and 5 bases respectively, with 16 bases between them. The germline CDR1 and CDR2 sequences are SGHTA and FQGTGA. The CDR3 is CASSFTAGYGETQYF. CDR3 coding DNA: TGTGCCAGCAGCTTCACGGCAGGGTATGGTGAGACCCAGTACTTC.

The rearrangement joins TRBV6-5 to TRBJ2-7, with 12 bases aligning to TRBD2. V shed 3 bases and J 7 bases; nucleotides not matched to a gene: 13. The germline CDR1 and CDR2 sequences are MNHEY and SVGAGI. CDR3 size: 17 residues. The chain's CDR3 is CASSYGLAGGPHYEQYF. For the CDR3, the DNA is TGTGCCAGCAGTTATGGGCTAGCGGGGGGGCCTCACTATGAGCAGTACTTC.

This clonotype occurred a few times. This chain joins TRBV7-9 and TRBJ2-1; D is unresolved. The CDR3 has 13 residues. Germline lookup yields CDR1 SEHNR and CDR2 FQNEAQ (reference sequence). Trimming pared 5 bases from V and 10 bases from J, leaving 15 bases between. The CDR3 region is CASSRTPTREQFF. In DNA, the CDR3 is TGTGCCAGCAGCCGAACCCCTACCAGGGAGCAGTTCTTC.

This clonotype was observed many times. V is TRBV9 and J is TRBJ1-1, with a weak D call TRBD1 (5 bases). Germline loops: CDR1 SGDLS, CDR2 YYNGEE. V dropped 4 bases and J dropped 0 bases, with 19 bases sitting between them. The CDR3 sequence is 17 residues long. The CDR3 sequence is CASSPGLATGLNTEAFF. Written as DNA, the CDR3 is TGTGCCAGCAGCCCGGGACTGGCCACGGGGTTGAACACTGAAGCTTTCTTT.

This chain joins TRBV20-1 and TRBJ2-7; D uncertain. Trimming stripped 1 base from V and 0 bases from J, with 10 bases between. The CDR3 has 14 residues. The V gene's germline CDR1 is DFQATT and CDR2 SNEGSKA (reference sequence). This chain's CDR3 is CSARVQLPSYEQYF. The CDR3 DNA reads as TGCAGTGCTAGAGTGCAGCTCCCCTCCTACGAGCAGTACTTC.

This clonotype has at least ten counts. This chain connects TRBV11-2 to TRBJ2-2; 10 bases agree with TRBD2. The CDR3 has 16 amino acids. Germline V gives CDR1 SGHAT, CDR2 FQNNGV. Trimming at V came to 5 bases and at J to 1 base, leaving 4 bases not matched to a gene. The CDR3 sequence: CASSPAGGLNTGELFF. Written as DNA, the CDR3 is TGTGCCAGCAGCCCAGCGGGAGGGCTGAACACCGGGGAGCTGTTTTTT.

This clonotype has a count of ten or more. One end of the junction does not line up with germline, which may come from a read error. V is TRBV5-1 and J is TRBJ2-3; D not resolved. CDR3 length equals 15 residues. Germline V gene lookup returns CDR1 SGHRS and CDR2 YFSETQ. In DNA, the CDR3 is TGTGCCAGCAGCTTAGGTCCAACTAGCACAGATACGCAGTATTTT. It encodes CASSLGPTSTDTQYF.

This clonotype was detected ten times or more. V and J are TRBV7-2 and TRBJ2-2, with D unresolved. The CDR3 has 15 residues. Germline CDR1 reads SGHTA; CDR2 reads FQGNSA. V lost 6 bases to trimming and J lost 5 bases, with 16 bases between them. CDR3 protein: CASRSLNWGTGELFF. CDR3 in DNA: TGTGCCAGCAGGTCCCTAAACTGGGGAACCGGGGAGCTGTTTTTT. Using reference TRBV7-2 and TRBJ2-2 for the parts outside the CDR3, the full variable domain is GAGVSQSPSNKVTEKGKDVELRCDPISGHTALYWYRQSLGQGLEFLIYFQGNSAPDKSGLPSDRFSAERTGGSVSTLTIQRTQQEDSAVYLCASRSLNWGTGELFFGEGSRLTVL.